The entry below describes one T cell receptor beta chain. Trimming left V 4 bases short and J 3 bases short, with 13 bases between. Germline CDR1 reads SGDLS; CDR2 reads YYNGEE. This CDR3 contains 15 residues. Profiled with immunoSEQ multiplex PCR; TCRdb holds only in-frame clones, not every one. The sample lists under 150,000 clones, over 70% seen once, with roughly a fifth in the top ten. This specimen belongs to a study of blood T cell repertoires in COVID-19. About the research overall: Samples came from the United States, Italy and Spain, spanning acute and convalescent COVID-19.

The specimen was peripheral blood. The origin of this receptor is a man older than 75 with acute or convalescent COVID-19. The genes are TRBV9 and TRBJ2-2; D call uncertain. The CDR3 nucleotides read TGTGCCAGCAGCCCTCTAGGAGCTTACACCGGGGAGCTGTTTTTT. As protein: CASSPLGAYTGELFF.